The subject of this entry is one TCR beta chain. What it recognizes is unknown. Markers CD45RO/CCR7/CD25/CD127/CD95/CD27 served to sort CD4+ naive, central memory, regulatory and stem cell-like memory cells. These data originate in a study of beta chain features in type 1 diabetes. In the study overall: Comparable age, gender and cell yields were observed in patients relative to healthy donors. Findings and limits, study-wide: Type 1 diabetes patients had VDJ junctions that carried fewer insertions and more deletions. Shortening that was moderate but significant affected the TCRB CDR3s of Type 1 diabetes patients in all four CD4+ subsets.

Every isolated RNA sample was fully reverse transcribed, so sequencing captured expressed TCRB transcripts. TCRdb's copy holds only in-frame clones and misses some; the assay was immunoSEQ multiplex PCR. The sample carries approximately 140,000 clones, around 9% recorded once. Sequencing used central memory CD4+ T cells from blood. This sequence was found in a young man with type 1 diabetes.

CDR3 sequence (DNA): TGTGCTAGTGGTTTAGGAGCGAACACCGGGGAGCTGTTTTTT. Its translation is CASGLGANTGELFF. The V gene is TRBV12-5, the J gene TRBJ2-2; D ambiguous. The CDR3 has 14 amino acids. Germline assignment: CDR1 LGHNT and CDR2 FRNRAP. The V end was cut by 3 bases, the J end by 0 bases, with 5 bases between.